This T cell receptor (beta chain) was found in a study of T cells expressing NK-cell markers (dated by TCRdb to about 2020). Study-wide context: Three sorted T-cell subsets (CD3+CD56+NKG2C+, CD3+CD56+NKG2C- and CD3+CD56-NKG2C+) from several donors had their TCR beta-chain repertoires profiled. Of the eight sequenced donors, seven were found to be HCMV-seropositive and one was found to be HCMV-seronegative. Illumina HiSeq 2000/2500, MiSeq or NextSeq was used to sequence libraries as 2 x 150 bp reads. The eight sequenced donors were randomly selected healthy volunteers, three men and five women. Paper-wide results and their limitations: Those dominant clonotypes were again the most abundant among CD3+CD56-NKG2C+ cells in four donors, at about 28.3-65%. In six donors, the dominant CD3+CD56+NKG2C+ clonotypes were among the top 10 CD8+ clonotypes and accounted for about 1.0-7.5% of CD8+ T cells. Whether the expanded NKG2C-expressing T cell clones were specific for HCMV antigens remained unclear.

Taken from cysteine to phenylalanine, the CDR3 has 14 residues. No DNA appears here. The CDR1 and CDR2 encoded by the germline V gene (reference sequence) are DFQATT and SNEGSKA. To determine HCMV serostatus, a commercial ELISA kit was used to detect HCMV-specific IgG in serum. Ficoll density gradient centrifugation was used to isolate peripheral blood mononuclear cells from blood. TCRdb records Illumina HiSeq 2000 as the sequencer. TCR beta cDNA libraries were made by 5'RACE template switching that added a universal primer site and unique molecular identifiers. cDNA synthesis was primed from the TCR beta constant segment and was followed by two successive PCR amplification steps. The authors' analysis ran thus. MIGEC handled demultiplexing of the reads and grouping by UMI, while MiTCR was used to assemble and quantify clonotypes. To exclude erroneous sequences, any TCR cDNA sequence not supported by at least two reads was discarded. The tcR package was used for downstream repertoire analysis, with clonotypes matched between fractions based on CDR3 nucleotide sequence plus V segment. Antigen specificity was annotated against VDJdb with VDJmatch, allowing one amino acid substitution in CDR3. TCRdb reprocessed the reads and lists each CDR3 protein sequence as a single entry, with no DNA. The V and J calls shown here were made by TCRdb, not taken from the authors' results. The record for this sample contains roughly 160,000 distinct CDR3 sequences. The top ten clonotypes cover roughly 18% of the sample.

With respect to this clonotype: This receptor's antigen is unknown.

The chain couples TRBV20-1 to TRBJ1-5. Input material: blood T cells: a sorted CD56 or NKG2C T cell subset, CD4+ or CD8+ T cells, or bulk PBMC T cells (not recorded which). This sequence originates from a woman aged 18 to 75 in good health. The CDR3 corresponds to CSARDYGFNQPQHF.